What follows describes a single T cell receptor beta chain. Its antigen is unknown. The table came from immunoSEQ multiplex PCR; TCRdb's copy has only in-frame clones and leaves some out. The repertoire holds 120,000 or so clones, with over 85% as singletons. This entry belongs to a study of graft-versus-host responses after intestinal transplantation. Across the whole study: Grafts that recipients had were multivisceral, liver-intestinal, or isolated intestinal transplants. Points from the study as a whole: Within allografts, high graft-versus-host to host-versus-graft clonal ratios were seen among patients with graft-donor T cell macrochimerism. GvH clones detected in recipient marrow included some appearing first in ileum or blood. Early after transplant, HvG clones declined as circulating GvH clones peaked.

Trimming took off 6 bases at V and 6 bases at J, with 17 bases between the two ends. Germline assignment: CDR1 SQVTM and CDR2 ANQGSEA. The CDR3 sequence is 13 residues long. The gene calls are TRBV29-1 and TRBJ1-1, with TRBD1 as a possible D gene (5 bases). The sequences come from unstimulated CD8+ T cells sorted from spleen or lymph node cells, collected before intestinal transplant. This sequence was found in a human donor who received an intestinal transplant. CDR3 coding DNA: TGCAGCGTGGGTACAGGTTACGGATCTGAAGCTTTCTTT. As protein: CSVGTGYGSEAFF.